This TCR beta chain emerged from a study of blood T cell repertoires in COVID-19. Germline CDR1 and CDR2: KGHSH and LQKENI. V was cut by 5 bases and J by 2 bases, with 12 bases left in between. This CDR3 spans 14 amino acids. TCRdb's copy holds only in-frame clones and misses some; the assay was immunoSEQ multiplex PCR. Counted here are about 400,000 clones, roughly 90% occurring once; the ten biggest clones make up less than 2%. The source of this sequence is a woman younger than 45 who had recovered from COVID-19. This sequence joins TRBV18 and TRBJ2-5, with D tentatively TRBD2 (5 bases). Sequencing was carried out using PBMCs or T cells enriched from blood (not recorded which). CDR3 protein: CASSVGVGQETQYF. In DNA, the CDR3 is TGTGCCAGCTCAGTCGGGGTTGGGCAAGAGACCCAGTACTTC.